Listed below are T cell receptor beta chains from one sample, sequenced in a study of blood T cell repertoires in COVID-19. Sequencing used immunoSEQ multiplex PCR; TCRdb keeps in-frame clones, though not all of them. Of nearly 200,000 clones listed, 80% to 90% are singletons. The source material was PBMCs or T cells enriched from blood (not recorded which). Every receptor here comes from a woman in her late teens or twenties who had recovered from COVID-19. Both conserved end residues are part of each CDR3. Fields, in order: D gene, J gene, V gene, clone size, CDR3 DNA, CDR3 protein. D genes are given only for firm matches. The listing skips clone size in some rows; elsewhere it reads once, few, many or a size class.

d_gene: .
j_gene: TRBJ2-7
v_gene: TRBV27
abundance: .
CDR3nt: TGTGCCAGCAGTTCTTCCCTCTACGAGCAGTACTTC
CDR3aa: CASSSSLYEQYF

d_gene: TRBD1
j_gene: TRBJ2-5
v_gene: TRBV14
abundance: few
CDR3nt: TGTGCCAGCAGCCAAGGTCGGGGACAGGGTCAGCGGGAGACCCAGTACTTC
CDR3aa: CASSQGRGQGQRETQYF

d_gene: TRBD2
j_gene: TRBJ2-2
v_gene: TRBV4-2
abundance: .
CDR3nt: TGTGCCAGCAGCCACATAATGCCTAGCGGGGGTACCGGGGAGCTGTTTTTT
CDR3aa: CASSHIMPSGGTGELFF

d_gene: .
j_gene: TRBJ1-4
v_gene: TRBV2
abundance: .
CDR3nt: TGTGCCAGCAGTGAAGCGATCGGCAGGGCACGCGAAAAACTGTTTTTT
CDR3aa: CASSEAIGRAREKLFF

d_gene: TRBD2
j_gene: TRBJ2-3
v_gene: TRBV28
abundance: once
CDR3nt: TGTGCCAGCGAAGACTCGGCTAGCGGGGAAAATACGCAGTATTTT
CDR3aa: CASEDSASGENTQYF

d_gene: .
j_gene: TRBJ2-1
v_gene: TRBV5-1
abundance: .
CDR3nt: TGCGCCAGCAGCTTGCTTCATTCGGGTGGAGAGGATGAGCAGTTCTTC
CDR3aa: CASSLLHSGGEDEQFF

d_gene: .
j_gene: TRBJ2-7
v_gene: TRBV19
abundance: .
CDR3nt: TGTGCCAGTAGCGCGGTAGGTGCTTACGAGCAGTACTTC
CDR3aa: CASSAVGAYEQYF

d_gene: .
j_gene: TRBJ1-2
v_gene: TRBV19
abundance: .
CDR3nt: TGTGCCAGTAAAATCGGGACACGCTATGGCTACACCTTC
CDR3aa: CASKIGTRYGYTF

d_gene: .
j_gene: TRBJ2-2
v_gene: TRBV5-4
abundance: few
CDR3nt: TGTGCCAGCAGCCCCACAGGGAAAAACACCGGGGAGCTGTTTTTT
CDR3aa: CASSPTGKNTGELFF

d_gene: .
j_gene: TRBJ2-7
v_gene: TRBV6-7
abundance: .
CDR3nt: TGTGCCAGCAGTTACCGGTCGGGGGACTACGAGCAGTACTTC
CDR3aa: CASSYRSGDYEQYF

d_gene: TRBD2
j_gene: TRBJ2-3
v_gene: TRBV28
abundance: .
CDR3nt: TGTGCCAGCAGGACTAGCGGGGGGGCCACAGATACGCAGTATTTT
CDR3aa: CASRTSGGATDTQYF

d_gene: .
j_gene: TRBJ2-2
v_gene: TRBV25-1
abundance: .
CDR3nt: TGTGCCAGCAGTGAGGCGGGAAGGGGCGAGCTGTTTTTT
CDR3aa: CASSEAGRGELFF

d_gene: .
j_gene: TRBJ1-1
v_gene: TRBV11-2
abundance: .
CDR3nt: TGTGCCAGCAGCCCCAACCCCGGACAGCACAAAAAAGCTTTCTTT
CDR3aa: CASSPNPGQHKKAFF

d_gene: TRBD2
j_gene: TRBJ2-5
v_gene: TRBV7-7
abundance: once
CDR3nt: TGTGCCACCTCCCTCGGACTAGCGGGGGACCAAGAGACCCAGTACTTC
CDR3aa: CATSLGLAGDQETQYF

d_gene: TRBD2
j_gene: TRBJ2-5
v_gene: TRBV2
abundance: .
CDR3nt: TGTGCCAGCCATAGCGGGTACCAAGAGACCCAGTACTTC
CDR3aa: CASHSGYQETQYF

d_gene: TRBD1
j_gene: TRBJ1-2
v_gene: TRBV28
abundance: .
CDR3nt: TGTGCCAGCAGTCCAAGGGACAGGCGCTCCTATGGCTACACCTTC
CDR3aa: CASSPRDRRSYGYTF

d_gene: TRBD1
j_gene: TRBJ1-6
v_gene: TRBV14
abundance: few
CDR3nt: TGTGCCAGCAGCCAAGGACAGGGGGCGACCTCACCCCTCCACTTT
CDR3aa: CASSQGQGATSPLHF

d_gene: TRBD2
j_gene: TRBJ2-2
v_gene: TRBV5-1
abundance: .
CDR3nt: TGCGCCAGCAGCCCCAGGACTAGCGGGGAGAATATCCACACCGGGGAGCTGTTTTTT
CDR3aa: CASSPRTSGENIHTGELFF

d_gene: .
j_gene: TRBJ1-2
v_gene: TRBV6-5
abundance: once
CDR3nt: TGTGCCAGCAGTTACTCGAGTTTCTATGGCTACACCTTC
CDR3aa: CASSYSSFYGYTF

d_gene: TRBD1
j_gene: TRBJ1-1
v_gene: TRBV30
abundance: .
CDR3nt: TGTGCCTGGAGCATGGGACAGGGTACCACTGAAGCTTTCTTT
CDR3aa: CAWSMGQGTTEAFF

d_gene: .
j_gene: TRBJ1-4
v_gene: TRBV4-1
abundance: few
CDR3nt: TGCGCCAGCAGGTTCACCGGGGTTCGAAATGAAAAACTGTTTTTT
CDR3aa: CASRFTGVRNEKLFF

d_gene: .
j_gene: TRBJ1-6
v_gene: TRBV27
abundance: .
CDR3nt: TGTGCCACCACCCCTAGGGGGGGGCGACGTCTCTCCTATAATTCACCCCTCCACTTT
CDR3aa: CATTPRGGRRLSYNSPLHF

d_gene: TRBD1
j_gene: TRBJ1-5
v_gene: TRBV5-8
abundance: .
CDR3nt: TGTGCCAGCAGCCTGACAGGGAATCAGCCCCAGCATTTT
CDR3aa: CASSLTGNQPQHF

d_gene: TRBD1
j_gene: TRBJ2-4
v_gene: TRBV27
abundance: .
CDR3nt: TGTGCCAGCAGTTTATGGGGGACAGGGGGCTTGGAAAACATTCAGTACTTC
CDR3aa: CASSLWGTGGLENIQYF

d_gene: TRBD1
j_gene: TRBJ1-3
v_gene: TRBV7-3
abundance: .
CDR3nt: TGTGCCAGCAGCTTAACCTCGGGGCCGGGACAGGGGAGTCAATTCTCTGGAAACACCATATATTTT
CDR3aa: CASSLTSGPGQGSQFSGNTIYF

d_gene: .
j_gene: TRBJ2-7
v_gene: TRBV14
abundance: .
CDR3nt: TGTGCCAGCAGCCAAGTAGGAATTTGGGACTCGTTGTACTTC
CDR3aa: CASSQVGIWDSLYF

d_gene: TRBD1
j_gene: TRBJ1-2
v_gene: TRBV7-9
abundance: .
CDR3nt: TGTGCCAGCAGCGGCGACAGGGAGGTCGTCTATGGCTACACCTTC
CDR3aa: CASSGDREVVYGYTF

d_gene: .
j_gene: TRBJ2-7
v_gene: TRBV7-2
abundance: .
CDR3nt: TGTGCCAGCAGCTTATACGGGGCCTACGAGCAGTACTTC
CDR3aa: CASSLYGAYEQYF

d_gene: TRBD1
j_gene: TRBJ2-7
v_gene: TRBV9
abundance: .
CDR3nt: TGTGCCAGCAGCCCACCGGGACAGGGGTGGTACGAGCAGTACTTC
CDR3aa: CASSPPGQGWYEQYF

d_gene: TRBD1
j_gene: TRBJ1-1
v_gene: TRBV24-1
abundance: .
CDR3nt: TGTGCCACCAGTGATAGTACAGGGGACACTGAAGCTTTCTTT
CDR3aa: CATSDSTGDTEAFF